This TCR beta chain was captured by sequencing in a study of Ad26.COV2.S vaccination and SARS-CoV-2 variants. Study-level information: Within the COV1001 Ad26.COV2.S trial arm, the donor was enrolled.

Study findings and constraints: Those who received the vaccine showed greater spike-specific TCR breadth than those given placebo. Substantial breadth was reportedly displayed by spike-specific CD8+ and CD4+ T cell responses after vaccination.

Profiling relied on immunoSEQ multiplex PCR, and the TCRdb table lists in-frame clones only, not all of them. The sample shows around 400,000 clones, roughly 85% of them seen only once. This CDR3 region has 18 residues. J gave up 0 bases and V 0 bases, and 9 bases lay outside the gene matches. Germline V lookup: CDR1 SGHKS, CDR2 YYEKEE (reference sequence). In this sample, this clone turned up once. Its antigen is as yet unknown. Sample treatment: 15 to 20 received Ad26.COV2.S at low or high dose, single or two shots; about 5 received placebo; per-sample allocation not given. Material that was analyzed had been drawn on day 63 after the first vaccine or placebo injection. An Ad26 vector expressing Wuhan-strain SARS-CoV-2 spike served as the vaccine.

The sequencing here drew on peripheral blood, taken in a trial of Ad26.COV2.S vaccine versus placebo. This chain connects TRBV5-5 to TRBJ2-4, with 7 nucleotides matching TRBD2. This sequence was found in a person between 18 and 59 years old who received the Ad26.COV2.S COVID-19 vaccine or a placebo. CDR3 in amino acids: CASSLGLAAPVAKNIQYF. Written as DNA, the CDR3 is TGTGCCAGCAGCTTGGGCCTAGCGGCCCCGGTAGCCAAAAACATTCAGTACTTC.